One T cell receptor beta chain is described in this entry. Its matching antigen is unknown. Researchers ran the PCR with 60 Vbeta and 13 Jbeta primers. TCRdb's table, derived via immunoSEQ multiplex PCR, lists solely in-frame clones and lacks some. The table lists about 200,000 clones, over 60% of them singletons, with about 1.1% in the top ten. The CDR3 has 19 amino acids. Germline V gives CDR1 LGHNA, CDR2 YSLEER. After removal of 1 base from V and 4 bases from J, the junction contained 15 bases not matched to a gene. This record belongs to a study of cytomegalovirus exposure and HLA in healthy donors. General study points: V- and J-gene trimming in TCR beta was tied to a missense DCLRE1C variant by an analysis performed later. Most TCR beta V segments were productive about 90% or about 30% of the time in an earlier analysis. Equally common other TCR beta chains were less clonally expanded than HLA-associated ones, a later analysis found.

The V call is TRBV4-3, the J call TRBJ2-7; 11 bases fit TRBD2. The receptor was derived from a middle-aged woman in good health and CMV-seronegative. The source material was PBMCs. This chain's CDR3 is CASSQVGTSGRRKPYEQYF. CDR3 coding DNA: TGCGCCAGCAGCCAAGTTGGTACTAGCGGGAGACGGAAGCCTTACGAGCAGTACTTC.